This T cell receptor beta chain was identified during a study of PD-L1 blockade in urothelial cancer. Study-wide context: Bladder-origin urothelial cancer in males covered about 90% of the roughly 30 patients. Prior chemotherapy regimens per patient numbered 0 to 3.

Indicated time point: pretreatment peripheral blood. Here immunoSEQ multiplex PCR was the method, and the copy in TCRdb shows in-frame clones only, minus some. The sample carries about 79,000 clones, roughly 80% recorded once. The sample in question was PBMCs, obtained around atezolizumab (anti-PD-L1) treatment. The sequence came from a middle-aged man with urothelial cancer.

The CDR3 nucleotides are TGTGCCAGCTCACCACTTCCCCCGACTAGCGGGAGGTTCAACGAGCAGTACTTC. Protein sequence: CASSPLPPTSGRFNEQYF. J is TRBJ2-7 and V is TRBV18, with 13 bases fitting TRBD2. This CDR3 comprises 18 residues. V lost 1 base, J lost 5 bases, and 11 bases stayed unmatched. Germline V gives CDR1 KGHSH, CDR2 LQKENI.